This TCR beta chain was identified during a study of neurological immune-mediated disorders. In the study overall: Within the group of approximately 34 multiple sclerosis patients, approximately 31 were relapsing-remitting, while 3 were secondary progressive. Study conclusions and caveats: Levels of TCR clonal expansion peaked in HTLV-1-associated myelopathy and reached their lowest in multiple sclerosis, under those of healthy controls. Neither clinical nor MRI features were found to be associated with the multiple sclerosis repertoire cluster.

cDNA was made by 5'RACE with 10-nucleotide random UMIs. A single record per CDR3 protein comes from TCRdb applying MiXCR to the 5' RACE reads. This table holds 84,000 or so distinct CDR3 sequences, 3.5% to 5.5% found once. The CDR3 runs to 14 residues. V gave up 3 bases and J gave up 2 bases; unmatched junction bases: 2. The germline gives CDR1 MNHEY, CDR2 SMNVEV (reference sequence). This clonotype was detected ten times or more. Its specificity is not known. The time point is: longitudinal time-point 3. The chain joins TRBV27 to TRBJ1-2, with 8 bases matching TRBD1. Sequencing was performed on PBMCs. This receptor was obtained from a woman aged 55-70 years with multiple sclerosis. The CDR3 loop is CASSFTGGNYGYTF. CDR3 bases: TGTGCCAGCAGTTTTACAGGGGGAAACTATGGCTACACCTTC.